A selection of T cell receptor beta chains follows, all from one sample in a study of cytomegalovirus exposure and HLA in healthy donors. Clones were read by immunoSEQ multiplex PCR, and TCRdb kept only the in-frame ones, dropping some. The sample has roughly 110,000 clones; 88% are singletons. Sequenced input: PBMCs. These receptor sequences come from a woman between 18 and 30 years old in good health and CMV-seropositive. The CDR3 runs from the conserved cysteine through the conserved F or W. The order of the fields is V gene, clone size, D gene, J gene, CDR3 protein, CDR3 DNA. A D gene is named only where the DNA matches it firmly. Only some rows state a clone size, as once, few, many or a class for expanded clones.

>TRBV7-9|NA|TRBD1|TRBJ2-2
CASSYRDSYTGELFF
TGTGCCAGCAGTTACCGGGACAGCTACACCGGGGAGCTGTTTTTT
>TRBV19|once|NA|TRBJ1-1
CASSIGRTEAFF
TGTGCCAGTAGTATAGGGCGGACTGAAGCTTTCTTT
>TRBV7-2|NA|NA|TRBJ2-1
CASSPKALGANEQFF
TGTGCCAGCAGCCCCAAGGCTTTAGGGGCGAATGAGCAGTTCTTC
>TRBV4-3|NA|TRBD1|TRBJ1-6
CASSRIRGEGSPLHF
TGCGCCAGCAGCCGTATCAGGGGGGAAGGTTCACCCCTCCACTTT
>TRBV28|few|NA|TRBJ1-5
CASSPPPGTNQPQHF
TGTGCCAGCAGTCCGCCCCCAGGTACCAATCAGCCCCAGCATTTT
>TRBV2|NA|NA|TRBJ1-3
CASRAGSTGNTIYF
TGTGCCAGCAGAGCAGGGTCTACTGGAAACACCATATATTTT
>TRBV5-1|NA|NA|TRBJ2-3
CASSLSPSASRTDTQYF
TGCGCCAGCAGCTTAAGCCCAAGCGCGTCCCGCACAGATACGCAGTATTTT
>TRBV9|once|NA|TRBJ2-1
CASSVGDTAMNEQFF
TGTGCCAGCAGCGTTGGGGACACTGCAATGAATGAGCAGTTCTTC
>TRBV7-9|NA|NA|TRBJ2-4
CASSLIFGPSGVSKNIQYF
TGTGCCAGCAGCTTAATTTTCGGTCCTTCGGGTGTGTCCAAAAACATTCAGTACTTC
>TRBV7-9|NA|NA|TRBJ1-2
CASSLVRSKYNYGYTF
TGTGCCAGCAGCTTAGTGAGGTCGAAGTATAACTATGGCTACACCTTC
>TRBV6-5|NA|NA|TRBJ1-6
CASNEAGDNSPLHF
TGTGCCAGCAATGAGGCAGGGGACAATTCACCCCTCCACTTT
>TRBV4-3|NA|TRBD2|TRBJ2-1
CASSQDTSAKFRGEQFF
TGCGCCAGCAGCCAAGATACTAGCGCGAAGTTTCGGGGTGAGCAGTTCTTC
>TRBV6-4|NA|TRBD1|TRBJ2-7
CASSDSPGQGYNEQYF
TGTGCCAGCAGTGATTCCCCGGGACAGGGGTATAACGAGCAGTACTTC
>TRBV29-1|few|TRBD2|TRBJ2-7
CSVEGLGTSGDYEQYF
TGCAGCGTTGAAGGTCTCGGGACTAGCGGGGATTACGAGCAGTACTTC
>TRBV6-1|NA|TRBD1|TRBJ2-1
CASSKGQGGDEQFF
TGTGCCAGCAGTAAGGGACAGGGGGGCGATGAGCAGTTCTTC
>TRBV4-2|NA|NA|TRBJ2-1
CASSQDFLNEQFF
TGTGCCAGCAGCCAAGATTTCCTTAATGAGCAGTTCTTC
>TRBV28|NA|NA|TRBJ2-4
CASRPLLGRLAKNIQYF
TGTGCCAGCAGGCCCCTACTAGGTAGGCTAGCCAAAAACATTCAGTACTTC
>TRBV18|NA|NA|TRBJ2-1
CASSPRDLSSYNEQFF
TGTGCCAGCTCACCCCGGGACTTGAGCTCCTACAATGAGCAGTTCTTC
>TRBV5-1|NA|NA|TRBJ2-3
CASSLDRQGRDTQYF
TGCGCCAGCAGCTTGGACAGGCAGGGGAGAGATACGCAGTATTTT
>TRBV1|NA|NA|TRBJ1-2
CTSSQVDPSGGYTF
TGCACCAGCAGCCAAGTCGACCCCTCGGGTGGCTACACCTTC
>TRBV25-1|NA|NA|TRBJ1-2
CASSEGQGGYTF
TGTGCCAGCAGTGAAGGTCAGGGTGGCTACACCTTC
>TRBV9|NA|NA|TRBJ1-3
CASRPESSSGNTIYF
TGTGCCAGCAGACCCGAATCGAGCTCTGGAAACACCATATATTTT
>TRBV9|NA|TRBD2|TRBJ2-5
CASSVEAGGGQTQYF
TGTGCCAGCAGCGTAGAGGCCGGCGGGGGTCAGACCCAGTACTTC
>TRBV28|once|NA|TRBJ2-2
CASSLNLRTGELFF
TGTGCCAGCAGTTTAAATTTGAGGACCGGGGAGCTGTTTTTT
>TRBV4-3|NA|NA|TRBJ1-4
CASSQVSGFSDEKLFF
TGCGCCAGCAGCCAAGTTTCAGGGTTCAGTGATGAAAAACTGTTTTTT
>TRBV27|once|TRBD1|TRBJ2-5
CASSFSDRGGETQYF
TGTGCCAGCAGTTTTTCGGACAGGGGGGGGGAGACCCAGTACTTC
>TRBV29-1|NA|NA|TRBJ2-4
CSVGQLAKNIQYF
TGCAGCGTCGGACAGCTAGCCAAAAACATTCAGTACTTC
>TRBV18|NA|TRBD1|TRBJ1-5
CASSLRQGDSNQPQHF
TGTGCCAGCTCACTGCGACAGGGCGATAGCAATCAGCCCCAGCATTTT
>TRBV4-3|NA|NA|TRBJ2-4
CASSQRPLGRRSNIQYF
TGCGCCAGCAGCCAAAGGCCCCTGGGGAGACGGTCAAACATTCAGTACTTC
>TRBV28|NA|NA|TRBJ2-5
CASSLTAQETQYF
TGTGCCAGCAGTTTAACAGCTCAAGAGACCCAGTACTTC
>TRBV6-1|NA|TRBD1|TRBJ1-5
CASSEVSNPTGQPQHF
TGTGCCAGCAGTGAGGTTTCCAACCCGACAGGGCAGCCCCAGCATTTT
>TRBV28|NA|NA|TRBJ1-4
CASSPPRHSEKLFF
TGTGCCAGCAGTCCCCCCCGCCACTCAGAAAAACTGTTTTTT
>TRBV6-6|NA|NA|TRBJ1-3
CASKFKTGDSGNTIYF
TGTGCCAGCAAATTCAAAACAGGTGACTCTGGAAACACCATATATTTT